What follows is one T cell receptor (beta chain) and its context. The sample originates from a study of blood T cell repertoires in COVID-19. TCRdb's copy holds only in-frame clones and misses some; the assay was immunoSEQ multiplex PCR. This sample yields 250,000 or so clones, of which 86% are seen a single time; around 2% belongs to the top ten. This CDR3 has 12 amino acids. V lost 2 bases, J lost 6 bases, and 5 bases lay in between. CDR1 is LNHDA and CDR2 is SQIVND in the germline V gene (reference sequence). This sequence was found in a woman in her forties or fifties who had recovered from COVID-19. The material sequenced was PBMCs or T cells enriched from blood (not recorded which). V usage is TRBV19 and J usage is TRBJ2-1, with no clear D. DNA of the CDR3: TGTGCCAGTAGTATACTAGGCAATGAGCAGTTCTTC. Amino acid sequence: CASSILGNEQFF.